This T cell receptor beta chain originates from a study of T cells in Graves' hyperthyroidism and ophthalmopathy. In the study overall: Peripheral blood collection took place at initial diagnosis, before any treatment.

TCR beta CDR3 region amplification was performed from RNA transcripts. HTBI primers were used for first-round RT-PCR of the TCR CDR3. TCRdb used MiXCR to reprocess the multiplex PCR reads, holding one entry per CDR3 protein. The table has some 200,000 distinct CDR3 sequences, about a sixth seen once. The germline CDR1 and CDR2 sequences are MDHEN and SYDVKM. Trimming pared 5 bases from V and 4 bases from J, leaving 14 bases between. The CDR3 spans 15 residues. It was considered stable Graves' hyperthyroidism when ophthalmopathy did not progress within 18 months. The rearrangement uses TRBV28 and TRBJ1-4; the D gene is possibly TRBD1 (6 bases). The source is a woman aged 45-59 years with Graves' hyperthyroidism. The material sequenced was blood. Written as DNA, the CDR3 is TGTGCCAGCAGTCAACGGGGGCCCTTTAATGAAAAACTGTTTTTT. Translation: CASSQRGPFNEKLFF.